This T cell receptor beta chain was recovered during a study of OX40 agonist ivuxolimab in advanced cancers. For the study at large: Ivuxolimab is a fully human IgG2 antibody that activates OX40 (CD134). Patients in dose escalation had liver, melanoma, kidney or head and neck cancers.

Profiling relied on immunoSEQ multiplex PCR, and the TCRdb table lists in-frame clones only, not all of them. Among 65,000 to 90,000 clones listed, roughly nine tenths were seen once. This CDR3 spans 11 amino acids. V was pared by 6 bases and J by 6 bases, with 5 bases between. Germline V gene data show CDR1 as LNHDA and CDR2 as SQIVND (reference sequence). The receptor was derived from an adult with an advanced solid tumor such as melanoma, head and neck, liver or kidney cancer. V usage is TRBV19 and J usage is TRBJ2-2; D remains ambiguous. Sequenced material: CD4+ or CD8+ T cells sorted from blood, taken in a trial of the OX40 agonist ivuxolimab. CDR3 sequence: CASSPSGELFF. The DNA for the CDR3 is TGTGCCAGTAGCCCGTCCGGGGAGCTGTTTTTT.